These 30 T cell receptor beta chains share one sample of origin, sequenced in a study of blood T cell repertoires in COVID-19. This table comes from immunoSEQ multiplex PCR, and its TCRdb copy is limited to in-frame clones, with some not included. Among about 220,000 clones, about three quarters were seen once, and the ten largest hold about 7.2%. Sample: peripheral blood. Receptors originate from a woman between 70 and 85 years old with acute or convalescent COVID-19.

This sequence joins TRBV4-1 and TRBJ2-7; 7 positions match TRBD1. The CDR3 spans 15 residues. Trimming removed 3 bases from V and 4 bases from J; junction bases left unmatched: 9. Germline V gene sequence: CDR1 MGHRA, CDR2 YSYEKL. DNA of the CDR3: TGCGCCAGCAGCCAGGTACGGACAGGTGAATACGAGCAGTACTTC. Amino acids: CASSQVRTGEYEQYF.

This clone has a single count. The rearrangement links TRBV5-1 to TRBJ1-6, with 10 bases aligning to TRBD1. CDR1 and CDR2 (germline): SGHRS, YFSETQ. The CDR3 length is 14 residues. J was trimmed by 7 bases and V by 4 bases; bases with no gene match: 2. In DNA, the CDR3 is TGCGCCAGCAGCCCGGGACAGGGGAATTCACCCCTCCACTTT. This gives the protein CASSPGQGNSPLHF. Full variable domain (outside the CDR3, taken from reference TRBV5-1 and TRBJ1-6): KAGVTQTPRYLIKTRGQQVTLSCSPISGHRSVSWYQQTPGQGLQFLFEYFSETQRNKGNFPGRFSGRQFSNSRSEMNVSTLELGDSALYLCASSPGQGNSPLHFGNGTRLTVT.

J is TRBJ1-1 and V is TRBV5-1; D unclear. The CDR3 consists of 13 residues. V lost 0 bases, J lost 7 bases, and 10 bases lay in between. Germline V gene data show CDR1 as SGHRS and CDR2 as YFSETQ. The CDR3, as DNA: TGCGCCAGCAGCTTGGCGGGGAGAGGTGAAGCTTTCTTT. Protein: CASSLAGRGEAFF.

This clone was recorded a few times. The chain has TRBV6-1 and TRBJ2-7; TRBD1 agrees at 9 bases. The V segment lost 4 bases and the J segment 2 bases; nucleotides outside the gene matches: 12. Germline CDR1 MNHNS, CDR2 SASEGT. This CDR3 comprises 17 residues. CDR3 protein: CASSALRTGAIPYEQYF. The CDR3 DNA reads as TGTGCCAGCAGTGCACTTAGGACAGGGGCAATTCCCTACGAGCAGTACTTC.

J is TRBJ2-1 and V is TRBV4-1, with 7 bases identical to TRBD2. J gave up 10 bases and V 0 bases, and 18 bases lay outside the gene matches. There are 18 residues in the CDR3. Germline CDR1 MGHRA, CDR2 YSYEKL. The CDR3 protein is CASSQDRPAGISNREQFF. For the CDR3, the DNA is TGCGCCAGCAGCCAAGATCGCCCAGCGGGGATTTCTAACAGGGAGCAGTTCTTC.

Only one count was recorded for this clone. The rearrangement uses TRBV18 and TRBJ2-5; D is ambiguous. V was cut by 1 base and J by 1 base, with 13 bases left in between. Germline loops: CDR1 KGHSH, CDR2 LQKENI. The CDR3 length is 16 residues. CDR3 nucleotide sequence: TGTGCCAGCTCACCACAGATAGTCGCTTCCCAAGAGACCCAGTACTTC. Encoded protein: CASSPQIVASQETQYF.

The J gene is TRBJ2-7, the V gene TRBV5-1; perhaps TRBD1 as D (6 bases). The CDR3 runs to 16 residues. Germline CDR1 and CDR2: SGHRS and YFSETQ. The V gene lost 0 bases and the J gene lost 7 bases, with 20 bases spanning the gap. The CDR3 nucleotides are TGCGCCAGCAGCTTGGCCACAGGGTCCTACTCTTTAGAGCAGTACTTC. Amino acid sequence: CASSLATGSYSLEQYF.

CDR3 sequence (DNA): TGTGCCAGCAGCTTCTTTGCCCTACAGGGGCAAGAGACCCAGTACTTC. Amino acids: CASSFFALQGQETQYF. The chain has TRBV7-2 and TRBJ2-5, with 7 bases aligning to TRBD1. CDR3 length: 16 amino acids. V trimming: 3 bases; J trimming: 2 bases; junction bases outside the gene matches: 9. Germline V CDR1 and CDR2: SGHTA, FQGNSA.

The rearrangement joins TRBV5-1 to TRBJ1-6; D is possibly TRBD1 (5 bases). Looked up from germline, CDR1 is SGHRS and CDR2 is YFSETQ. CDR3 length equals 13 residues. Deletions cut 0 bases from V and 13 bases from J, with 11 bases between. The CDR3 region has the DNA TGCGCCAGCAGCTTGGGGCAGGGAGGGCCCCTCCACTTT. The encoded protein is CASSLGQGGPLHF. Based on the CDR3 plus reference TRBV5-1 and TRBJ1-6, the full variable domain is KAGVTQTPRYLIKTRGQQVTLSCSPISGHRSVSWYQQTPGQGLQFLFEYFSETQRNKGNFPGRFSGRQFSNSRSEMNVSTLELGDSALYLCASSLGQGGPLHFGNGTRLTVT.

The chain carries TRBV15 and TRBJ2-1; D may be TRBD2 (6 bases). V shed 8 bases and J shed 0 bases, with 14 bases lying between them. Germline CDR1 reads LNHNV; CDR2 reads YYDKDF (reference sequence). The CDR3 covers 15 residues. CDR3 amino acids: CATGLRGSSYNEQFF. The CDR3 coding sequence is TGTGCCACCGGGTTACGGGGGAGCTCCTACAATGAGCAGTTCTTC.

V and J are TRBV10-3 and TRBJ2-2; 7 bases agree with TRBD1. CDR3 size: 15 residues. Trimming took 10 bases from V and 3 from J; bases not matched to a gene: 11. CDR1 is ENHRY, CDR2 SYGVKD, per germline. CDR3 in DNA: TGTGCCAGTTACAGGGGCCTCCAGGACACCGGGGAGCTGTTTTTT. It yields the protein CASYRGLQDTGELFF.

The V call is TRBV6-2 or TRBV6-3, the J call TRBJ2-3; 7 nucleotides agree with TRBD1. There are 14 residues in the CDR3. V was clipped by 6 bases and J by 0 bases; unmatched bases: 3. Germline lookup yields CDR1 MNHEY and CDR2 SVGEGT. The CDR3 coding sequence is TGTGCCAGCAGCGGGGACAGCAGCACAGATACGCAGTATTTT. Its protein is CASSGDSSTDTQYF.

The CDR3 coding sequence is TGTGCCAGCAGCTTAGAGGGCGGGGGGGCCATAAATGAGCAGTTCTTC. This codes for CASSLEGGGAINEQFF. The chain carries TRBV7-8 and TRBJ2-1, with 9 bases lining up with TRBD2. In germline, CDR1 is SGHVS, CDR2 FQNEAQ. The CDR3 runs 16 residues. V gave up 1 base and J gave up 7 bases; unmatched junction bases: 8.

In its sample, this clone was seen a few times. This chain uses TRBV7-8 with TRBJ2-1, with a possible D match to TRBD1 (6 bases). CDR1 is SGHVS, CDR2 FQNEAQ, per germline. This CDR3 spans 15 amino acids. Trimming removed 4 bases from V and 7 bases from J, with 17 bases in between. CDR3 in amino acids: CASSSRGDSGNEQFF. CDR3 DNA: TGTGCCAGCAGCTCCAGGGGTGATTCGGGAAATGAGCAGTTCTTC.

CDR3 DNA: TGCGCCAGCAGCCCGGGGGGAGCGGCCACTACGCAGTATTTT. It encodes CASSPGGAATTQYF. This sequence joins TRBV4-1 and TRBJ2-3; 7 bases are a match to TRBD2. The V gene end was trimmed by 4 bases and the J gene end by 8 bases; junction bases not matched to a gene: 9. Germline CDR1 MGHRA, CDR2 YSYEKL. The CDR3 is made up of 14 amino acids.

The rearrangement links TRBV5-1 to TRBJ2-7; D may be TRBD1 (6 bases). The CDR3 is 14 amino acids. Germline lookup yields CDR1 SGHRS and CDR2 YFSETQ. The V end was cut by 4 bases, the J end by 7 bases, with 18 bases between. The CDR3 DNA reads TGCGCCAGCAGCGCGCGCAGGGGATTCGAAGAGCAGTACTTC. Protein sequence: CASSARRGFEEQYF.

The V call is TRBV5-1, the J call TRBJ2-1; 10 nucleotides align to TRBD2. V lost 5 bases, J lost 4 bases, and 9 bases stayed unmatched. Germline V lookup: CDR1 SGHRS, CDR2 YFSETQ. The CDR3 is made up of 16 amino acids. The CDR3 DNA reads TGCGCCAGCAGTCCGAGCGGGGGGGCTCAGTACAATGAGCAGTTCTTC. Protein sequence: CASSPSGGAQYNEQFF.

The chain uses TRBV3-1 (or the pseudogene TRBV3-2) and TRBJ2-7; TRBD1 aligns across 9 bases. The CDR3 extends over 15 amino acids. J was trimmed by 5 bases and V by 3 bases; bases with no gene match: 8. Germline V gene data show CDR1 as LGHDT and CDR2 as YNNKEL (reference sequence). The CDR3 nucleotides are TGTGCCAGCAGCCATGGGGGGACAGGGTACCACGAGCAGTACTTC. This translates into CASSHGGTGYHEQYF.

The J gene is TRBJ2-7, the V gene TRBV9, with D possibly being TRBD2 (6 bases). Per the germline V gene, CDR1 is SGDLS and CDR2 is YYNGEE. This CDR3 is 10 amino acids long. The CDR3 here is CASSSRGLNV. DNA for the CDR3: TGTGCCAGCAGCTCGAGGGGACTGAACGTC.

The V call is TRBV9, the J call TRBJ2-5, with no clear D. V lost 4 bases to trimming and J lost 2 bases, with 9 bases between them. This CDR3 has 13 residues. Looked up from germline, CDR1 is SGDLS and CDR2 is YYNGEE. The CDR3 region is CASSTYGQETQYF. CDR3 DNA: TGTGCCAGCAGCACTTACGGTCAAGAGACCCAGTACTTC.

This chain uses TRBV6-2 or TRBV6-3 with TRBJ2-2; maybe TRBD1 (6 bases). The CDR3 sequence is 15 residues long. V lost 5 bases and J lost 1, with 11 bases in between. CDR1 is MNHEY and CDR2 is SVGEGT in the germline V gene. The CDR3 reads CASSIGTLNTGELFF. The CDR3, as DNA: TGTGCCAGCAGTATCGGGACATTGAACACCGGGGAGCTGTTTTTT.

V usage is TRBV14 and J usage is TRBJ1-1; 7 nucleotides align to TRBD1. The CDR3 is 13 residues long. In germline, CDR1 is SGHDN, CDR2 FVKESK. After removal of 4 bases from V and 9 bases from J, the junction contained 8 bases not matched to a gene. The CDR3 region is CASSPTQTGKAFF. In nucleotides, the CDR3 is TGTGCCAGCAGCCCTACCCAGACAGGGAAAGCTTTCTTT.

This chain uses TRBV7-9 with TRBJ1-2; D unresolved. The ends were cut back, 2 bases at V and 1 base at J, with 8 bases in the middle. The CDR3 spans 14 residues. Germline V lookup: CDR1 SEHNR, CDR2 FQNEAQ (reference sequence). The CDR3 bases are TGTGCCAGCAGCTTACCTTTAGATAACTATGGCTACACCTTC. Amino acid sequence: CASSLPLDNYGYTF.

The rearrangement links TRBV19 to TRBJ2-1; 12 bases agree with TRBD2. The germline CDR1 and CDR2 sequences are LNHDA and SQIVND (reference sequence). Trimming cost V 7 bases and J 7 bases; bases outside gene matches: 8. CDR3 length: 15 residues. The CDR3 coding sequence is TGTGCCAGTATGCGTCTAGCGGGGGGGGGAAATGAGCAGTTCTTC. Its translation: CASMRLAGGGNEQFF.

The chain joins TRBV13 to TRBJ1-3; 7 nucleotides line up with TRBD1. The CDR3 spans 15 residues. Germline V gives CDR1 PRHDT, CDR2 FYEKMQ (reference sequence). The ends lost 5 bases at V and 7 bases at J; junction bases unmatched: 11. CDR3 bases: TGTGCCAGCAGCACCCGACAGGGCTCTCGGAACACCATATATTTT. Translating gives CASSTRQGSRNTIYF.

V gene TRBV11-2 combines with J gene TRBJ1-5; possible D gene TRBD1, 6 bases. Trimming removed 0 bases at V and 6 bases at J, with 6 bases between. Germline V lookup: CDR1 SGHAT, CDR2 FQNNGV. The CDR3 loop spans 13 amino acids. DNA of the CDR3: TGTGCCAGCAGCTTAGAGACAGGTCAGCCCCAGCATTTT. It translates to CASSLETGQPQHF.

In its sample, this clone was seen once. Here the CDR3 reads CASSQDWTGSSYNEQFF. Written as DNA, the CDR3 is TGCGCCAGCAGCCAAGATTGGACGGGAAGCTCCTACAATGAGCAGTTCTTC. This chain connects TRBV4-3 to TRBJ2-1; maybe TRBD2 (5 bases). V was pared by 0 bases and J by 0 bases, with 12 bases between. CDR3 length equals 17 residues. CDR1 and CDR2 from the germline V gene are LGHNA and YSLEER.

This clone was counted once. The CDR3 loop reads CASSPRQGRGAFF. The CDR3 nucleotides read TGTGCCAGTAGCCCACGACAGGGGAGGGGTGCTTTCTTT. The gene calls are TRBV19 and TRBJ1-1; 8 nucleotides align to TRBD1. The germline V gene has CDR1 LNHDA and CDR2 SQIVND (reference sequence). The V gene end was trimmed by 6 bases and the J gene end by 11 bases; junction bases not matched to a gene: 11. This CDR3 is built from 13 residues.

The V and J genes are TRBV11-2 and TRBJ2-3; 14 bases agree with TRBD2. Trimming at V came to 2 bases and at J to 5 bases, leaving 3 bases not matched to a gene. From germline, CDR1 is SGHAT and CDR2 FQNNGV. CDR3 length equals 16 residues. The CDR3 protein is CASSLTGTSGGDTQYF. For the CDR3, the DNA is TGTGCCAGCAGCTTAACCGGGACTAGCGGGGGAGATACGCAGTATTTT.

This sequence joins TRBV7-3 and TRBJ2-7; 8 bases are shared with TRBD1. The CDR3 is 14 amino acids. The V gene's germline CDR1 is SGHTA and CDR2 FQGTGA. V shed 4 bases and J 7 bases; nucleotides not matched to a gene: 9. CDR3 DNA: TGTGCCAGCAGCTCCCAGGGACAGGTAAAAGAGCAGTACTTC. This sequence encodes CASSSQGQVKEQYF.